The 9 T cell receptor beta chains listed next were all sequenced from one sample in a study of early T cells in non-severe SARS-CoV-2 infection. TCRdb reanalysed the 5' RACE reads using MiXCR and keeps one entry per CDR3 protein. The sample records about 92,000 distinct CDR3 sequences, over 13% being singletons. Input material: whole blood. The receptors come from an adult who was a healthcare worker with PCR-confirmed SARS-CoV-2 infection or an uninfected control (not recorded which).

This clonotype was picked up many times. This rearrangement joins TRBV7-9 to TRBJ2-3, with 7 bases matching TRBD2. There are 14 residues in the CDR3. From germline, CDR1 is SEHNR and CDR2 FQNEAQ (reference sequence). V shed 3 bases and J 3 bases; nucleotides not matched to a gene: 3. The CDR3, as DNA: TGTGCCAGCAGCTTGGCTAGCGGAACAGATACGCAGTATTTT. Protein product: CASSLASGTDTQYF.

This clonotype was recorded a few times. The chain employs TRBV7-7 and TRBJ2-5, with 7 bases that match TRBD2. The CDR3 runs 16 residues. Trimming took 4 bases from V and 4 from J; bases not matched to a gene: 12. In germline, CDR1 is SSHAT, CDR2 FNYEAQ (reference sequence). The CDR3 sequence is CASSSLGGQFGETQYF. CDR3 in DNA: TGTGCCAGCAGCTCCCTGGGAGGGCAATTCGGAGAGACCCAGTACTTC.

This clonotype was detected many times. The CDR3 DNA sequence: TGTGCCAGCAGCCATCTACTAACAGATACGCAGTATTTT. This translates into CASSHLLTDTQYF. The chain has TRBV14 and TRBJ2-3; D is ambiguous. V shed 3 bases and J shed 3 bases, with 7 bases lying between them. The CDR3 sequence is 13 residues long. Germline lookup yields CDR1 SGHDN and CDR2 FVKESK.

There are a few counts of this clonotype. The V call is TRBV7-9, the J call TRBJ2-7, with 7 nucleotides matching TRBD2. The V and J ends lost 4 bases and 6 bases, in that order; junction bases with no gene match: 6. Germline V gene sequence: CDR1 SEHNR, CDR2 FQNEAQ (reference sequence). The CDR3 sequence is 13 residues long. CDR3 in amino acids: CASSSKGGIEQYF. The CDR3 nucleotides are TGTGCCAGCAGCTCCAAGGGAGGGATCGAGCAGTACTTC.

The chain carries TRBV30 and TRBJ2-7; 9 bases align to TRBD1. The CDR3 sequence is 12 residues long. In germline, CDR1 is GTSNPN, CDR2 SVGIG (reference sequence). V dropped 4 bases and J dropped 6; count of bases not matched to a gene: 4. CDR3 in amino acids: CAWTQTGGEQYF. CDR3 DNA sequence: TGTGCCTGGACTCAGACAGGGGGCGAGCAGTACTTC.

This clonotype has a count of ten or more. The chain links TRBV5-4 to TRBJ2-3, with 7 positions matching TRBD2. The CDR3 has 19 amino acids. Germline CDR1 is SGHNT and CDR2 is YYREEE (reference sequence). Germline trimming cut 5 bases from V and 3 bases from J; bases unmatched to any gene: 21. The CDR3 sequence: CASSWDQEGRGSATDTQYF. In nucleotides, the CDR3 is TGTGCCAGCAGTTGGGACCAAGAGGGGCGCGGGAGTGCAACAGATACGCAGTATTTT.

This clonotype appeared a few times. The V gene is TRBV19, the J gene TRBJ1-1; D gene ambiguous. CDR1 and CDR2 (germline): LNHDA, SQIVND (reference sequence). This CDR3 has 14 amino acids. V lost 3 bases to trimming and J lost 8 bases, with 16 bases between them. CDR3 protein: CASSISGAGREAFF. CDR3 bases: TGTGCCAGTAGTATCTCGGGAGCCGGCAGGGAAGCTTTCTTT.

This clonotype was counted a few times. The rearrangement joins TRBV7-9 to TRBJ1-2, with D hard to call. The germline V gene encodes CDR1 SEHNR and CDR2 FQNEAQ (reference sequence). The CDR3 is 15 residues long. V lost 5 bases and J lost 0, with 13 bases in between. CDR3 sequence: CASSPRTYANYGYTF. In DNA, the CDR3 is TGTGCCAGCAGCCCCCGGACGTACGCTAACTATGGCTACACCTTC.

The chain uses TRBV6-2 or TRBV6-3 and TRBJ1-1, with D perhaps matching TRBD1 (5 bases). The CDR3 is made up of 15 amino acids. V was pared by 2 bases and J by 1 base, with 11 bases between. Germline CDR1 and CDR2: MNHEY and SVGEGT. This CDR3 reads CASSYAGGTNTEAFF. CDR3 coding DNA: TGTGCCAGCAGTTACGCGGGGGGAACGAACACTGAAGCTTTCTTT.